These 8 T cell receptor beta chains share one sample of origin, sequenced in a study of blood T cell repertoires in COVID-19. The method was immunoSEQ multiplex PCR; TCRdb's version includes in-frame clones alone and lacks a portion of them. The data show a few hundred thousand clones, with roughly four fifths seen just once and approximately 3.2% held by the top ten. Sequenced sample: peripheral blood. The receptors come from a young woman with acute or convalescent COVID-19.

The V gene is TRBV11-1, the J gene TRBJ2-1; possible D gene TRBD1, 6 bases. V gave up 1 base and J gave up 9 bases, with 16 bases separating them. The CDR3 runs 15 residues. Per the germline V gene, CDR1 is SGHAT and CDR2 is FQDESV (reference sequence). CDR3 residues: CASSLEGQGLGEQFF. The CDR3 coding sequence is TGTGCCAGCAGCTTAGAGGGACAAGGGCTTGGTGAGCAGTTCTTC.

This clone appeared once. The CDR3 DNA is TGTGCCATCAGTGAGGGGCCAGGGTATAATTCACCCCTCCACTTT. It specifies CAISEGPGYNSPLHF. V gene TRBV10-3 combines with J gene TRBJ1-6, with a possible D match to TRBD1 (5 bases). The V end lost 2 bases, the J end lost 4 bases, and 9 bases lay between the germline ends. CDR3 length equals 15 residues. Germline V gives CDR1 ENHRY, CDR2 SYGVKD.

The CDR3 DNA follows: TGTGCCAGCAGCTTAGGTCCGGGACAGGAGATTCCTGGCTACACCTTC. It translates to CASSLGPGQEIPGYTF. This chain uses TRBV7-2 with TRBJ1-2, with 8 bases that match TRBD1. V was clipped by 1 base and J by 7 bases; unmatched bases: 11. This CDR3 has 16 amino acids. In germline, CDR1 is SGHTA, CDR2 FQGNSA.

The chain uses TRBV6-1 and TRBJ2-7; 11 nucleotides agree with TRBD2. Germline V gene data show CDR1 as MNHNS and CDR2 as SASEGT. V was clipped by 4 bases and J by 3 bases; unmatched bases: 8. The CDR3 spans 16 residues. CDR3 protein: CASSGPGGTSGYEQYF. In DNA form, the CDR3 reads TGTGCCAGCAGTGGCCCCGGGGGGACTAGCGGCTACGAGCAGTACTTC.

The chain joins TRBV11-3 to TRBJ2-1; D may be TRBD2 (5 bases). The germline V gene encodes CDR1 SGHNT and CDR2 YENEEA. V was cut by 5 bases and J by 7 bases, with 12 bases left in between. The CDR3 contains 13 residues. The DNA of the CDR3 is TGTGCCAGCAGCCTCAGCGGTGGGAATGAGCAGTTCTTC. Its translation: CASSLSGGNEQFF.

The chain couples TRBV10-2 to TRBJ1-6; 12 bases line up with TRBD1. The trim removed 4 bases at V and 8 bases at J, leaving 9 bases unmatched. The germline V gene encodes CDR1 WSHSY and CDR2 SAAADI. The CDR3 sequence is 17 residues long. CDR3 coding DNA: TGCGCCAGCAGTGGGGGGACAGGGGGCGTCGAATATTCACCCCTCCACTTT. Amino acid sequence: CASSGGTGGVEYSPLHF.

The chain carries TRBV11-2 and TRBJ2-2, with D perhaps matching TRBD2 (5 bases). This CDR3 spans 16 amino acids. CDR1 and CDR2 (germline): SGHAT, FQNNGV. The V end lost 7 bases, the J end lost 1 base, and 16 bases lay between the germline ends. The CDR3 coding sequence is TGTGCCAGCACCAAACGGCTAGCACTGAACACCGGGGAGCTGTTTTTT. This gives the protein CASTKRLALNTGELFF. Based on the CDR3 plus reference TRBV11-2 and TRBJ2-2, the full variable domain is EAGVAQSPRYKIIEKRQSVAFWCNPISGHATLYWYQQILGQGPKLLIQFQNNGVVDDSQLPKDRFSAERLKGVDSTLKIQPAKLEDSAVYLCASTKRLALNTGELFFGEGSRLTVL.

The CDR3 here is CASSYSGRREQPQHF. For the CDR3, the DNA is TGTGCCAGCAGTTACTCGGGCAGGAGGGAACAGCCCCAGCATTTT. V gene TRBV6-2 or TRBV6-3 combines with J gene TRBJ1-5; no reliable D call. V was cut by 0 bases and J by 7 bases, with 13 bases left in between. CDR1 and CDR2 from the germline V gene are MNHEY and SVGEGT. This CDR3 is 15 amino acids long.